One sample yielded the 15 T cell receptor beta chains listed below, sequenced in a study of blood T cell repertoires in COVID-19. Measured with immunoSEQ multiplex PCR; TCRdb has only the in-frame clones, and not every one. The sample holds 230,000 or so clones; more than 70% are singletons and the top ten take 2% to 2.5%. Sequencing was carried out using PBMCs or T cells enriched from blood (not recorded which). Every receptor here comes from a woman aged 40 to 50 with acute COVID-19.

This sequence joins TRBV7-9 and TRBJ1-4, with D possibly being TRBD1 (5 bases). This CDR3 spans 13 amino acids. Trimming removed 3 bases at V and 14 bases at J, with 16 bases between. The germline gives CDR1 SEHNR, CDR2 FQNEAQ (reference sequence). For the CDR3, the DNA is TGTGCCAGCAGCTTTGGATTGGGGGGGAACCTGTTTTTT. Amino acids: CASSFGLGGNLFF.

The chain uses TRBV6-2 or TRBV6-3 and TRBJ1-2; D not certain. The germline V and J ends were trimmed by 5 bases and 2 bases, with 15 bases remaining between them. CDR3 length equals 15 residues. Germline V gene sequence: CDR1 MNHEY, CDR2 SVGEGT. CDR3 amino acids: CASSSLQTPNYGYTF. CDR3 coding DNA: TGTGCCAGCAGTAGCCTACAGACACCGAACTATGGCTACACCTTC.

The V and J genes are TRBV4-2 and TRBJ2-5; 7 nucleotides line up with TRBD2. The V segment lost 2 bases and the J segment 1 base; nucleotides outside the gene matches: 7. The CDR3 runs 16 residues. In germline, CDR1 is LGHNA, CDR2 YNFKEQ. The CDR3 nucleotides read TGTGCCAGCAGCCAACGCGGGGGTAGCGGCCAAGAGACCCAGTACTTC. Protein sequence: CASSQRGGSGQETQYF.

V is TRBV15 and J is TRBJ2-7; 10 bases map to TRBD1. The CDR3 spans 16 residues. Germline assignment: CDR1 LNHNV and CDR2 YYDKDF (reference sequence). The trim removed 4 bases at V and 6 bases at J, leaving 12 bases unmatched. In nucleotides, the CDR3 is TGTGCCACCAGCACCGGACAGGGGGAAGGTCTGTCCGAGCAGTACTTC. As protein: CATSTGQGEGLSEQYF. The full variable domain, its missing parts supplied by reference TRBV15 and TRBJ2-7, is DAMVIQNPRYQVTQFGKPVTLSCSQTLNHNVMYWYQQKSSQAPKLLFHYYDKDFNNEADTPDNFQSRRPNTSFCFLDIRSPGLGDTAMYLCATSTGQGEGLSEQYFGPGTRLTVT.

CDR3 DNA sequence: TGTGCCAGCAGCTTAGTCGGTTATGGCTACACCTTC. It specifies CASSLVGYGYTF. This chain joins TRBV7-2 and TRBJ1-2; D call uncertain. In germline, CDR1 is SGHTA, CDR2 FQGNSA. This CDR3 has 12 residues. V lost 1 base and J 5 bases, leaving 5 bases between the germline ends. Full variable domain (outside the CDR3, taken from reference TRBV7-2 and TRBJ1-2): GAGVSQSPSNKVTEKGKDVELRCDPISGHTALYWYRQSLGQGLEFLIYFQGNSAPDKSGLPSDRFSAERTGGSVSTLTIQRTQQEDSAVYLCASSLVGYGYTFGSGTRLTVV.

This rearrangement joins TRBV4-3 to TRBJ1-2, with D maybe TRBD1 (5 bases). The CDR3 loop spans 15 amino acids. Trimming left V 0 bases short and J 6 bases short, with 14 bases between. The germline V gene encodes CDR1 LGHNA and CDR2 YSLEER. CDR3 sequence (DNA): TGCGCCAGCAGCCAAGATTCGGGGGGGGTTGATGGCTACACCTTC. Translated: CASSQDSGGVDGYTF.

CDR3 loop: CASSLRVAGVLETQYF. CDR3 nucleotides: TGTGCCAGCAGCTTGCGGGTAGCGGGAGTTCTAGAGACCCAGTACTTC. The chain recombines TRBV11-3 with TRBJ2-5; 9 positions match TRBD2. The CDR3 has 16 amino acids. The junction had 9 bases not matched to a gene; V was cut back by 3 bases and J by 4 bases. The germline V gene encodes CDR1 SGHNT and CDR2 YENEEA.

The V gene is TRBV6-5, the J gene TRBJ1-1; the D gene is possibly TRBD1 (6 bases). Trimming stripped 5 bases from V and 1 base from J, with 11 bases between. This CDR3 is 14 amino acids long. Germline V CDR1 and CDR2: MNHEY, SVGAGI. CDR3 bases: TGTGCCAGCAGTATGGGACACTCGAACACTGAAGCTTTCTTT. It is translated as CASSMGHSNTEAFF.

This clone was detected only once. V usage is TRBV2 and J usage is TRBJ2-2; TRBD1 agrees at 8 bases. The junction had 7 bases not matched to a gene; V was cut back by 6 bases and J by 4 bases. The CDR3 has 15 residues. Germline CDR1 SNHLY, CDR2 FYNNEI. CDR3 residues: CASSPTGAVTGELFF. The CDR3, as DNA: TGTGCCAGCAGCCCGACAGGGGCAGTCACCGGGGAGCTGTTTTTT.

The gene calls are TRBV27 and TRBJ1-2, with 7 positions matching TRBD1. CDR1 and CDR2 from the germline V gene are MNHEY and SMNVEV (reference sequence). The CDR3 totals 12 residues. With V trimmed by 8 bases and J by 10 bases, 10 bases remained unmatched. CDR3 coding DNA: TGTGCCAGCGGAAATTCTAGGGGGCACTACACCTTC. Translated: CASGNSRGHYTF.

V is TRBV4-3 and J is TRBJ2-4, with a possible D match to TRBD2 (6 bases). Trimming stripped 4 bases from V and 5 bases from J, with 12 bases between. Per the germline V gene, CDR1 is LGHNA and CDR2 is YSLEER. There are 14 residues in the CDR3. The CDR3 DNA reads as TGCGCCAGCAGCCGGGCGGGATCCGAAAACATTCAGTACTTC. This translates into CASSRAGSENIQYF.

V and J are TRBV7-2 and TRBJ1-4; 8 bases match TRBD1. CDR1 is SGHTA, CDR2 FQGNSA, per germline. The CDR3 is made up of 15 amino acids. Trimming at V came to 4 bases and at J to 3 bases, leaving 4 bases not matched to a gene. CDR3 DNA sequence: TGTGCCAGCAGCTACGGACAGGGTCCTAATGAAAAACTGTTTTTT. This translates into CASSYGQGPNEKLFF.

This chain links TRBV30 with TRBJ1-4; maybe TRBD1 (6 bases). CDR1 and CDR2 (germline): GTSNPN, SVGIG (reference sequence). The CDR3 is made up of 15 amino acids. V lost 3 bases to trimming and J lost 6 bases, with 17 bases between them. CDR3 bases: TGTGCCTGGAGCGTGGGGGGGACAATGGATGAAAAACTGTTTTTT. Translated, it gives CAWSVGGTMDEKLFF.

This clone was picked up one time. This chain uses TRBV5-1 with TRBJ2-5; perhaps TRBD2 as D (5 bases). There are 16 residues in the CDR3. The ends were cut back, 2 bases at V and 4 bases at J, with 18 bases in the middle. Per germline, CDR1 SGHRS and CDR2 YFSETQ. The CDR3 region has the DNA TGCGCCAGCAGCTTTCGCAGCGGTCGAGGAGTAGAGACCCAGTACTTC. Translated: CASSFRSGRGVETQYF. Based on the CDR3 plus reference TRBV5-1 and TRBJ2-5, the full variable domain is KAGVTQTPRYLIKTRGQQVTLSCSPISGHRSVSWYQQTPGQGLQFLFEYFSETQRNKGNFPGRFSGRQFSNSRSEMNVSTLELGDSALYLCASSFRSGRGVETQYFGPGTRLLVL.

As DNA, the CDR3 is TGTGCCAGCAGCTTATCGCGGGAGGCGTACAATGAGCAGTTCTTC. Its protein product is CASSLSREAYNEQFF. J is TRBJ2-1 and V is TRBV11-3; 8 bases align to TRBD2. The CDR3 has 15 amino acids. From germline, CDR1 is SGHNT and CDR2 YENEEA. The V and J ends lost 2 bases and 4 bases, in that order; junction bases with no gene match: 4.